The 21 T cell receptor beta chains listed next were all sequenced from one sample in a study of cytomegalovirus exposure and HLA in healthy donors. 60 Vbeta and 13 Jbeta primers were used in PCR. This table comes from immunoSEQ multiplex PCR, and its TCRdb copy is limited to in-frame clones, with some not included. The sample consists of under 200,000 clones, approximately 80% of them appearing once. Sequenced material: PBMCs. These receptors originate from a woman in her forties or fifties in good health and CMV-seropositive.

The genes are TRBV18 and TRBJ2-3; tentatively, D is TRBD1 (5 bases). The germline gives CDR1 KGHSH, CDR2 LQKENI. CDR3 length equals 14 residues. V was trimmed by 4 bases and J by 3 bases, leaving 11 bases between them. CDR3 residues: CASSRLSGTDTQYF. The DNA of the CDR3 is TGTGCCAGCTCACGGTTGTCAGGGACAGATACGCAGTATTTT.

This sequence joins TRBV14 and TRBJ2-5; D is unresolved. The CDR3 extends over 11 amino acids. Germline-derived CDR1 and CDR2 are SGHDN and FVKESK. V was clipped by 5 bases and J by 7 bases, with 8 bases between them. DNA of the CDR3: TGTGCCAGCAGCTCGGGTTGGACCCAGTACTTC. Amino acids: CASSSGWTQYF.

This chain connects TRBV2 to TRBJ2-1, with D tentatively TRBD2 (5 bases). CDR1 and CDR2 (germline): SNHLY, FYNNEI. V was cut by 4 bases and J by 1 base, with 23 bases left in between. The CDR3 length is 19 residues. The CDR3: CASSVFPSNPASSYNEQFF. The CDR3 nucleotides read TGTGCCAGCAGTGTCTTCCCTAGCAACCCCGCCAGTTCCTACAATGAGCAGTTCTTC.

Remarks on this clone: At one end the junction does not follow the germline gene, possibly because of a read error. V usage is TRBV7-9 and J usage is TRBJ2-2; D might be TRBD1 (6 bases). CDR1 and CDR2 (germline): SEHNR, FQNEAQ (reference sequence). This CDR3 region has 14 residues. The CDR3 here is CSSSPQQGSGELFF. The CDR3 DNA is TGTTCCAGCAGCCCCCAACAGGGTTCCGGGGAGCTGTTTTTT. The whole variable domain, remainder taken from reference TRBV7-9 and TRBJ2-2, is DTGVSQNPRHKITKRGQNVTFRCDPISEHNRLYWYRQTLGQGPEFLTYFQNEAQLEKSRLLSDRFSAERPKGSFSTLEIQRTEQGDSAMYLCSSSPQQGSGELFFGEGSRLTVL.

V usage is TRBV7-2 and J usage is TRBJ2-3; the match to TRBD2 covers 12 bases. CDR3 size: 18 residues. Germline V gene data show CDR1 as SGHTA and CDR2 as FQGNSA. The V and J ends lost 0 bases and 5 bases, in that order; junction bases with no gene match: 9. CDR3 nucleotide sequence: TGTGCCAGCAGCTTAGCGCTAATCGGACTAGCGGGGCAAGATACGCAGTATTTT. This sequence encodes CASSLALIGLAGQDTQYF.

This chain joins TRBV2 and TRBJ1-1, with TRBD1 matching 10 bases. The CDR3 loop spans 16 amino acids. Germline loops: CDR1 SNHLY, CDR2 FYNNEI. Unmatched junction bases numbered 9, after V lost 3 bases and J lost 5 bases. The CDR3 sequence: CASSDQTGGAWTEAFF. The CDR3 nucleotides are TGTGCCAGCAGTGACCAGACAGGGGGCGCGTGGACTGAAGCTTTCTTT.

V and J are TRBV5-5 and TRBJ2-4, with D unclear. The CDR3 runs to 14 residues. V shed 2 bases and J shed 2 bases, with 8 bases lying between them. The germline gives CDR1 SGHKS, CDR2 YYEKEE (reference sequence). This CDR3 reads CASSFQESKNIQYF. CDR3 DNA: TGTGCCAGCAGCTTTCAGGAATCCAAAAACATTCAGTACTTC.

In its sample, this clone was seen a few times. This chain connects TRBV7-9 to TRBJ1-1, with D unclear. V was pared by 1 base and J by 7 bases, with 13 bases between. There are 14 residues in the CDR3. CDR1 is SEHNR, CDR2 FQNEAQ, per germline (reference sequence). CDR3 region: CASSLVGVDGEAFF. The CDR3 DNA sequence: TGTGCCAGCAGCTTAGTGGGAGTGGACGGTGAAGCTTTCTTT.

The CDR3 region is CASSPGQGPYEQYF. CDR3 nucleotide sequence: TGTGCCAGCAGCCCGGGACAGGGGCCCTACGAGCAGTACTTC. The chain carries TRBV7-2 and TRBJ2-7; 10 nucleotides match TRBD1. The CDR3 covers 14 residues. Germline V gives CDR1 SGHTA, CDR2 FQGNSA. V trimming: 5 bases; J trimming: 2 bases; junction bases outside the gene matches: 3.

The chain is built from TRBV18 and TRBJ2-7; D possibly corresponds to TRBD1 (5 bases). The CDR3 is made up of 15 amino acids. V was pared by 6 bases and J by 2 bases, with 17 bases between. Per the germline V gene, CDR1 is KGHSH and CDR2 is LQKENI. The CDR3 bases are TGTGCCAGCTCCCTCGCCTCGGACACGACCTACGAGCAGTACTTC. Translating gives CASSLASDTTYEQYF.

The V gene is TRBV7-3, the J gene TRBJ2-3, with 9 bases matching TRBD2. Germline values: CDR1 SGHTA, CDR2 FQGTGA. The CDR3 runs 14 residues. The junction had 5 bases not matched to a gene; V was cut back by 8 bases and J by 2 bases. The CDR3, as DNA: TGTGCCAGCCGGGGCGGGGGGGTCACAGATACGCAGTATTTT. This translates into CASRGGGVTDTQYF.

The chain joins TRBV7-3 to TRBJ2-3; D is perhaps TRBD1 (6 bases). Germline lookup yields CDR1 SGHTA and CDR2 FQGTGA. V was trimmed by 2 bases and J by 2 bases, leaving 11 bases between them. The CDR3 length is 15 residues. This chain's CDR3 is CASSLFVGATDTQYF. CDR3 in DNA: TGTGCCAGCAGCTTATTTGTGGGGGCCACAGATACGCAGTATTTT.

The CDR3 DNA follows: TGTGCCAGCACCCCAGGGGGTGGACGCAGAAACACCATATATTTT. Protein product: CASTPGGGRRNTIYF. The rearrangement uses TRBV28 and TRBJ1-3; 7 bases map to TRBD1. Germline trimming cut 7 bases from V and 5 bases from J; bases unmatched to any gene: 11. CDR1 and CDR2 (germline): MDHEN, SYDVKM. The CDR3 is 15 amino acids.

This chain uses TRBV7-8 with TRBJ2-7; D perhaps matches TRBD2 (5 bases). In germline, CDR1 is SGHVS, CDR2 FQNEAQ. Trimming removed 3 bases from V and 0 bases from J, with 12 bases in between. This CDR3 region has 15 residues. For the CDR3, the DNA is TGTGCCAGCAGCTTGGGAGTCCCCTTCTCCTACGAGCAGTACTTC. It specifies CASSLGVPFSYEQYF.

This rearrangement joins TRBV29-1 to TRBJ2-3, with 10 bases matching TRBD1. The CDR3 runs to 13 residues. The ends lost 5 bases at V and 3 bases at J; junction bases unmatched: 2. CDR1 SQVTM and CDR2 ANQGSEA come from the germline V gene. The CDR3 sequence: CSVRQGATDTQYF. CDR3 bases: TGCAGCGTTAGACAGGGGGCGACAGATACGCAGTATTTT.

V is TRBV4-2 and J is TRBJ2-5; 13 nucleotides match TRBD2. The CDR3 totals 15 residues. Germline V CDR1 and CDR2: LGHNA, YNFKEQ. Trimming cost V 4 bases and J 4 bases; bases outside gene matches: 3. CDR3 nucleotide sequence: TGTGCCAGCAGCCCACTAGCGGGGGGGCGAGAGACCCAGTACTTC. Translating gives CASSPLAGGRETQYF.

This chain joins TRBV30 and TRBJ2-5, with D possibly being TRBD2 (5 bases). V lost 0 bases and J lost 5, with 13 bases in between. CDR3 size: 14 residues. From germline, CDR1 is GTSNPN and CDR2 SVGIG (reference sequence). CDR3 nucleotide sequence: TGTGCCTGGAGTGTACGGGCTAGCTCGGAGACCCAGTACTTC. Translation: CAWSVRASSETQYF.

This clone was picked up a small number of times. The rearrangement uses TRBV5-1 and TRBJ1-4, with D possibly being TRBD1 (6 bases). The ends were cut back, 3 bases at V and 4 bases at J, with 13 bases in the middle. The CDR3 totals 15 residues. CDR1 is SGHRS, CDR2 YFSETQ, per germline. CDR3 DNA sequence: TGCGCCAGCAGCTCGCAGGGGACGCGTAATGAAAAACTGTTTTTT. Amino acid sequence: CASSSQGTRNEKLFF.

This sequence joins TRBV18 and TRBJ1-1; no firm D call. The CDR3 extends over 13 amino acids. Trimming took 3 bases from V and 6 from J, leaving 11 bases between them. The germline gives CDR1 KGHSH, CDR2 LQKENI. CDR3 residues: CASSPTTPSEAFF. The CDR3 DNA sequence: TGTGCCAGCTCACCGACAACACCCTCTGAAGCTTTCTTT.

V gene TRBV28 combines with J gene TRBJ2-1; the D is unclear. Germline CDR1 reads MDHEN; CDR2 reads SYDVKM. The CDR3 runs 12 residues. Trimming cost V 6 bases and J 5 bases, with 8 bases left between them. Here the CDR3 DNA reads TGTGCCAGCAGGAGTCCCGACAATGAGCAGTTCTTC. It encodes CASRSPDNEQFF.

The V call is TRBV2, the J call TRBJ2-5, with 13 nucleotides matching TRBD2. With V trimmed by 6 bases and J by 1 base, 5 bases remained unmatched. CDR3 length: 16 residues. Looked up from germline, CDR1 is SNHLY and CDR2 is FYNNEI. The CDR3 nucleotides are TGTGCCAGCAGGGCGACTAGCGGGGGGATCCAAGAGACCCAGTACTTC. Protein product: CASRATSGGIQETQYF.